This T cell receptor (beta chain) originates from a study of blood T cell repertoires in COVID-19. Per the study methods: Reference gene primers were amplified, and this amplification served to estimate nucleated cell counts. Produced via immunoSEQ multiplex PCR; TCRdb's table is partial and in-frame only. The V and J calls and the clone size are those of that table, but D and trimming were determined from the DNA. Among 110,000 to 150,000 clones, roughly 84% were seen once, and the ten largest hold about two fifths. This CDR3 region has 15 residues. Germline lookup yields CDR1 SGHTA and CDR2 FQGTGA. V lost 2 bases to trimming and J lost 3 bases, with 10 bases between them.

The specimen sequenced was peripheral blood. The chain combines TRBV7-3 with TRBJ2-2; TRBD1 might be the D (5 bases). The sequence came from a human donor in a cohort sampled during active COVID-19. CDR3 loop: CASSLDSTYTGELFF. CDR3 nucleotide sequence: TGTGCCAGCAGCTTAGACAGTACTTACACCGGGGAGCTGTTTTTT. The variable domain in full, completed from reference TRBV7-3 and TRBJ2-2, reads GAGVSQTPSNKVTEKGKYVELRCDPISGHTALYWYRQSLGQGPEFLIYFQGTGAADDSGLPNDRFFAVRPEGSVSTLKIQRTERGDSAVYLCASSLDSTYTGELFFGEGSRLTVL.